What follows describes a single T cell receptor (beta chain). Its antigen is unknown. This entry is derived from a study of shared clonotypes between healthy human individuals. Notes on the study in general: It was the non-shared clonotypes that had lower generation probabilities than clonotypes shared by all four donors. Generally, naive subsets came out with larger estimated richness than memory subsets.

The V end lost 1 base, the J end lost 2 bases, and 9 bases lay between the germline ends. Germline CDR1 is SGHTA and CDR2 is FQGNSA. There are 15 residues in the CDR3. Authors' processing steps: ImmunoSEQ supplied junction-only sequences lacking quality scores, so filtering was different. Data came from immunoSEQ multiplex PCR; TCRdb stores just in-frame clones and leaves some out. V and J calls and clone size come straight from that table; D and trimming were deduced from the DNA. This table has a few million clones, 90% to 96% appearing once. The sequence was obtained from a man in his late teens or twenties in good health. V is TRBV7-2 and J is TRBJ1-3; perhaps TRBD1 as D (5 bases). Sample: naive CD4+ T cells sorted from blood. The subset was: CD45RA+ positively selected. CDR3 sequence: CASSLEGFPGNTIYF. The CDR3 bases are TGTGCCAGCAGCTTAGAGGGGTTCCCTGGAAACACCATATATTTT. Combining the CDR3 with reference TRBV7-2 and TRBJ1-3 gives the whole variable domain GAGVSQSPSNKVTEKGKDVELRCDPISGHTALYWYRQSLGQGLEFLIYFQGNSAPDKSGLPSDRFSAERTGGSVSTLTIQRTQQEDSAVYLCASSLEGFPGNTIYFGEGSWLTVV.